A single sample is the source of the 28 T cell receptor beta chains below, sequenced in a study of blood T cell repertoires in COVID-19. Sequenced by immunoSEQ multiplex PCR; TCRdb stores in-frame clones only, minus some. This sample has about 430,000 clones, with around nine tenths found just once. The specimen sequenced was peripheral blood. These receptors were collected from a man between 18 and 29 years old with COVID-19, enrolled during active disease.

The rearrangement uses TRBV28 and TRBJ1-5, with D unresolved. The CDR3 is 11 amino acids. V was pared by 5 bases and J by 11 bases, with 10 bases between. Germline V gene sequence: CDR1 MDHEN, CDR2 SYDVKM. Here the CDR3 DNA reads TGTGCCAGCAGTATGTCTCGCGCCCAGCATTTT. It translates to CASSMSRAQHF.

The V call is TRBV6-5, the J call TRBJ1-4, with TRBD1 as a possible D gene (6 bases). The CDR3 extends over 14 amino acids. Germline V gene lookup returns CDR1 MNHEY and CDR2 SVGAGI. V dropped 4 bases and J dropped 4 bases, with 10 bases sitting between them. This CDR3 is CASSFGGLNEKLFF. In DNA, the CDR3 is TGTGCCAGCAGTTTCGGGGGGCTTAATGAAAAACTGTTTTTT.

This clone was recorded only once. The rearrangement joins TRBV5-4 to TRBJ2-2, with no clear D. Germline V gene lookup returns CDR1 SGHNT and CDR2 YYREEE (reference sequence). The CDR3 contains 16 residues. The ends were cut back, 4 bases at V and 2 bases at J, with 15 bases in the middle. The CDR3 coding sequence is TGTGCCAGCAGCCTCGCGGCAGTAAAAAACACCGGGGAGCTGTTTTTT. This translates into CASSLAAVKNTGELFF.

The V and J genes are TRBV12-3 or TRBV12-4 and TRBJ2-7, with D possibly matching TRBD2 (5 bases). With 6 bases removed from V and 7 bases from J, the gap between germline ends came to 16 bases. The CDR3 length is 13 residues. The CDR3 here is CASSFSKPGEQYF. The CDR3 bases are TGTGCCAGCAGCTTCTCGAAACCGGGAGAGCAGTACTTC.

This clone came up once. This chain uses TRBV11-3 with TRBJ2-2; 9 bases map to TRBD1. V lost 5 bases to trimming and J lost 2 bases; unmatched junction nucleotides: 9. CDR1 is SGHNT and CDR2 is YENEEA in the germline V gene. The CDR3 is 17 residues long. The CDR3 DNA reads TGTGCCAGCAGCAGACTACAGGGGGCGTCCAACACCGGGGAGCTGTTTTTT. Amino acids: CASSRLQGASNTGELFF. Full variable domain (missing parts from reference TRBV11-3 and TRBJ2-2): EAGVVQSPRYKIIEKKQPVAFWCNPISGHNTLYWYLQNLGQGPELLIRYENEEAVDDSQLPKDRFSAERLKGVDSTLKIQPAELGDSAVYLCASSRLQGASNTGELFFGEGSRLTVL.

CDR3 in DNA: TGCGCCAGCACCTCCTCGACAGGGAGAGACAATGAGCAGTTCTTC. Translation gives CASTSSTGRDNEQFF. V is TRBV5-1 and J is TRBJ2-1; the match to TRBD1 covers 7 bases. CDR3 size: 15 residues. Looked up from germline, CDR1 is SGHRS and CDR2 is YFSETQ. Losses at the gene ends were 6 bases for V and 5 bases for J; bases not matched to a gene: 11. Drawing the rest from reference TRBV5-1 and TRBJ2-1, the complete variable domain is KAGVTQTPRYLIKTRGQQVTLSCSPISGHRSVSWYQQTPGQGLQFLFEYFSETQRNKGNFPGRFSGRQFSNSRSEMNVSTLELGDSALYLCASTSSTGRDNEQFFGPGTRLTVL.

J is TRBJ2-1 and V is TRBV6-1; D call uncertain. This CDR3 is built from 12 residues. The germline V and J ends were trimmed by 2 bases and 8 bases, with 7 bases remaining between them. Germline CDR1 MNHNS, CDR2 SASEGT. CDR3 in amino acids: CASSERVHEQFF. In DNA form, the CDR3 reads TGTGCCAGCAGTGAAAGAGTGCATGAGCAGTTCTTC.

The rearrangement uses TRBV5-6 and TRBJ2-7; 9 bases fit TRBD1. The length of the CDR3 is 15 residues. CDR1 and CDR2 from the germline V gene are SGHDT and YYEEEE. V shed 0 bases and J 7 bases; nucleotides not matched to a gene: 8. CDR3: CASSLGTGARREQYF. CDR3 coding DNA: TGTGCCAGCAGCTTGGGGACAGGGGCCCGGAGGGAGCAGTACTTC.

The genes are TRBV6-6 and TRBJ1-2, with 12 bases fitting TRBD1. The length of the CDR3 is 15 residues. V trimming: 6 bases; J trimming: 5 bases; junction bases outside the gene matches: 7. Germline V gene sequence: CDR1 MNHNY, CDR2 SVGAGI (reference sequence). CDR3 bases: TGTGCCAGCAGACCCGGGACAGGGGGCAGGTATGGCTACACCTTC. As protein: CASRPGTGGRYGYTF.

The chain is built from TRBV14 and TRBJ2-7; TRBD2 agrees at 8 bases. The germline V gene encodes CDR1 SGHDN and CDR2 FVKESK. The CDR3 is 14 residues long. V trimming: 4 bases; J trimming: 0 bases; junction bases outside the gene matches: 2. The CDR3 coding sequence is TGTGCCAGCAGCCTCGGGAGGGTCTCCTACGAGCAGTACTTC. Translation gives CASSLGRVSYEQYF.

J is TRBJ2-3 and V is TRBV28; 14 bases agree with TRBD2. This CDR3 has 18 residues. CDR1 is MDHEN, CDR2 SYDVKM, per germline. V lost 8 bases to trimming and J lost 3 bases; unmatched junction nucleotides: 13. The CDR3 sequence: CASGGLAGEVMGTDTQYF. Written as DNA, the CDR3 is TGTGCCAGCGGGGGACTAGCGGGAGAAGTTATGGGTACAGATACGCAGTATTTT.

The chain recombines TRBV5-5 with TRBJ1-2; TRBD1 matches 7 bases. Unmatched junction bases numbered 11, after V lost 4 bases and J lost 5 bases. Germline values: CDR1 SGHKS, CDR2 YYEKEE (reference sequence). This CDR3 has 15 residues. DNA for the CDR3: TGTGCCAGCAGCATACCCGACAGGGTACTATATGGCTACACCTTC. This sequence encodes CASSIPDRVLYGYTF. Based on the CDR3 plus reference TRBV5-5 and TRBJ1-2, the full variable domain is DAGVTQSPTHLIKTRGQQVTLRCSPISGHKSVSWYQQVLGQGPQFIFQYYEKEERGRGNFPDRFSARQFPNYSSELNVNALLLGDSALYLCASSIPDRVLYGYTFGSGTRLTVV.

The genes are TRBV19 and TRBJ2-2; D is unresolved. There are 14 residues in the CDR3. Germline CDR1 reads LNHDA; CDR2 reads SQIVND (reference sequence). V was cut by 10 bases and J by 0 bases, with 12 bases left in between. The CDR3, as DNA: TGTGCCACCCGAAGGAGCGCGAACACCGGGGAGCTGTTTTTT. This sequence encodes CATRRSANTGELFF.

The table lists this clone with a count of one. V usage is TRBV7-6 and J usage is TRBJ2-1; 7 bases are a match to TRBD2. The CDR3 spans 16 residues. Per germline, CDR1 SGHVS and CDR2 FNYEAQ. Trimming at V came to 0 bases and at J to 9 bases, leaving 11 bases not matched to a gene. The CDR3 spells CASSLASGTGGSEQFF. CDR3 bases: TGTGCCAGCAGCTTAGCCTCCGGGACGGGAGGCAGTGAGCAGTTCTTC.

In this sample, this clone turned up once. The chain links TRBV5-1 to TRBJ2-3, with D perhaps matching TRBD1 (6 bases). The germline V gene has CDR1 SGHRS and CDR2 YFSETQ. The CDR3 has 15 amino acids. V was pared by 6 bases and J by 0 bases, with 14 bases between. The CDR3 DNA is TGCGCCAGCACCTCGGACAGTTTCAGCACAGATACGCAGTATTTT. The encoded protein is CASTSDSFSTDTQYF.

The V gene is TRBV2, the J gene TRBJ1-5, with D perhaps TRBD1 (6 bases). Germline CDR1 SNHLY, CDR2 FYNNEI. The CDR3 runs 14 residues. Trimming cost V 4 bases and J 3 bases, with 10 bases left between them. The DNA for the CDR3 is TGTGCCAGCAGTGGTGGGGACATCAATCAGCCCCAGCATTTT. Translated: CASSGGDINQPQHF.

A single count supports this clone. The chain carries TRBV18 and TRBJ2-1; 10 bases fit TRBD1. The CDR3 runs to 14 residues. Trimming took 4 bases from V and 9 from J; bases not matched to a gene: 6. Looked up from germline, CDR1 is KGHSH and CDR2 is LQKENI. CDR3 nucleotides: TGTGCCAGCTCACACGGACAGGGGGGTGGTGAGCAGTTCTTC. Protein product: CASSHGQGGGEQFF.

In nucleotides, the CDR3 is TGTGCCAGCAGCCCCGGACTGATCAGCACAGATACGCAGTATTTT. This codes for CASSPGLISTDTQYF. V is TRBV5-8 and J is TRBJ2-3; D is perhaps TRBD2 (5 bases). CDR1 and CDR2 (germline): SGHTS, YDEGEE. The CDR3 is 15 residues long. V lost 4 bases and J 0 bases, leaving 12 bases between the germline ends.

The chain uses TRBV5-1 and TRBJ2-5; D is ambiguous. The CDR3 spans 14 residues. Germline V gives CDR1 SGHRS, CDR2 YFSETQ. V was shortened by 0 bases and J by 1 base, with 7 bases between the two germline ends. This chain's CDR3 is CASSLVHGQETQYF. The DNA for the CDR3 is TGCGCCAGCAGCTTGGTGCACGGCCAAGAGACCCAGTACTTC.

The CDR3 region is CASSGQGREQYF. Written as DNA, the CDR3 is TGTGCCAGCAGCGGACAGGGTCGGGAGCAGTACTTC. The V call is TRBV9, the J call TRBJ2-7; 7 bases line up with TRBD1. The CDR3 contains 12 residues. The junction had 4 bases not matched to a gene; V was cut back by 3 bases and J by 7 bases. Germline-derived CDR1 and CDR2 are SGDLS and YYNGEE. The variable domain in full, with the rest retrieved from reference TRBV9 and TRBJ2-7, is DSGVTQTPKHLITATGQRVTLRCSPRSGDLSVYWYQQSLDQGLQFLIQYYNGEERAKGNILERFSAQQFPDLHSELNLSSLELGDSALYFCASSGQGREQYFGPGTRLTVT.

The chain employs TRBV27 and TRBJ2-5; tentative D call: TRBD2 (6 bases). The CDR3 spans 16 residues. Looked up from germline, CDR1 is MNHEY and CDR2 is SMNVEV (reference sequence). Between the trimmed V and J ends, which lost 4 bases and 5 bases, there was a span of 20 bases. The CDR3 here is CASSSTSFRSGETQYF. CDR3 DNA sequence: TGTGCCAGCAGTTCAACTAGCTTCAGGTCGGGGGAGACCCAGTACTTC.

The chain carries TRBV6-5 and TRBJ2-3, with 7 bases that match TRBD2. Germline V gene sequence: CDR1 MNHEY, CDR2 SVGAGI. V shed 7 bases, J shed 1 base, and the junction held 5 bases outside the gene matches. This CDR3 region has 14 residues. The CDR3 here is CASTLSGGTDTQYF. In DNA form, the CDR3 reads TGTGCCAGCACCTTAAGCGGGGGCACAGATACGCAGTATTTT.

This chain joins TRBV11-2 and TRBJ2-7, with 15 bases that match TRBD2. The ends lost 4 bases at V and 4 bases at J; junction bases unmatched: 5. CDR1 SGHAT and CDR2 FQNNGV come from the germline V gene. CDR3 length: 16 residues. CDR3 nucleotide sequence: TGTGCCAGCAGCTGGGGACTAGCGGGAGGTGGGTACGAGCAGTACTTC. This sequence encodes CASSWGLAGGGYEQYF.

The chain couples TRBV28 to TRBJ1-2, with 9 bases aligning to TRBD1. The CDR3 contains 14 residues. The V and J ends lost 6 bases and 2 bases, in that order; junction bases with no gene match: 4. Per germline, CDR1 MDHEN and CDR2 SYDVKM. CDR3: CASRTGGENYGYTF. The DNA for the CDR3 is TGTGCCAGCAGAACAGGGGGCGAGAACTATGGCTACACCTTC.

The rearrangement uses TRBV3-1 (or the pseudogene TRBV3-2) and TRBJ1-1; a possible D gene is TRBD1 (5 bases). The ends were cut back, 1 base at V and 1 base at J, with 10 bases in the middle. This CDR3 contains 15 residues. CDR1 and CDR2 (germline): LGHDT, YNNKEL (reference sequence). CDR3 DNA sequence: TGTGCCAGCAGCCAAGCTGACAGACCGAACACTGAAGCTTTCTTT. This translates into CASSQADRPNTEAFF.

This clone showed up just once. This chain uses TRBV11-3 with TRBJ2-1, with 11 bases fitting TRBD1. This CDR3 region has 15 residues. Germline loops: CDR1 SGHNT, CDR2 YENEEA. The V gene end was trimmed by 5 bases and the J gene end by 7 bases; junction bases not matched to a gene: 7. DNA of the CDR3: TGTGCCAGCAGCACGGACAGGGGGCGTAGGAATGAGCAGTTCTTC. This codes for CASSTDRGRRNEQFF.

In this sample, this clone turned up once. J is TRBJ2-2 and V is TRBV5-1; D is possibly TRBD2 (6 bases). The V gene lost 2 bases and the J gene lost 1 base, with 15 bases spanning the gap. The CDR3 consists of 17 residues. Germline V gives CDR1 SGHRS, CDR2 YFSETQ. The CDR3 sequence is CASSFGPRGENTGELFF. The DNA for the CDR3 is TGCGCCAGCAGCTTTGGCCCTCGCGGGGAGAACACCGGGGAGCTGTTTTTT.

CDR3 sequence reads: CASSLVSNEQFF. The CDR3 DNA reads TGTGCCAGCAGCTTAGTTAGCAATGAGCAGTTCTTC. V usage is TRBV7-9 and J usage is TRBJ2-1; D remains ambiguous. The germline gives CDR1 SEHNR, CDR2 FQNEAQ (reference sequence). V lost 1 base to trimming and J lost 6 bases, with 4 bases between them. There are 12 residues in the CDR3.